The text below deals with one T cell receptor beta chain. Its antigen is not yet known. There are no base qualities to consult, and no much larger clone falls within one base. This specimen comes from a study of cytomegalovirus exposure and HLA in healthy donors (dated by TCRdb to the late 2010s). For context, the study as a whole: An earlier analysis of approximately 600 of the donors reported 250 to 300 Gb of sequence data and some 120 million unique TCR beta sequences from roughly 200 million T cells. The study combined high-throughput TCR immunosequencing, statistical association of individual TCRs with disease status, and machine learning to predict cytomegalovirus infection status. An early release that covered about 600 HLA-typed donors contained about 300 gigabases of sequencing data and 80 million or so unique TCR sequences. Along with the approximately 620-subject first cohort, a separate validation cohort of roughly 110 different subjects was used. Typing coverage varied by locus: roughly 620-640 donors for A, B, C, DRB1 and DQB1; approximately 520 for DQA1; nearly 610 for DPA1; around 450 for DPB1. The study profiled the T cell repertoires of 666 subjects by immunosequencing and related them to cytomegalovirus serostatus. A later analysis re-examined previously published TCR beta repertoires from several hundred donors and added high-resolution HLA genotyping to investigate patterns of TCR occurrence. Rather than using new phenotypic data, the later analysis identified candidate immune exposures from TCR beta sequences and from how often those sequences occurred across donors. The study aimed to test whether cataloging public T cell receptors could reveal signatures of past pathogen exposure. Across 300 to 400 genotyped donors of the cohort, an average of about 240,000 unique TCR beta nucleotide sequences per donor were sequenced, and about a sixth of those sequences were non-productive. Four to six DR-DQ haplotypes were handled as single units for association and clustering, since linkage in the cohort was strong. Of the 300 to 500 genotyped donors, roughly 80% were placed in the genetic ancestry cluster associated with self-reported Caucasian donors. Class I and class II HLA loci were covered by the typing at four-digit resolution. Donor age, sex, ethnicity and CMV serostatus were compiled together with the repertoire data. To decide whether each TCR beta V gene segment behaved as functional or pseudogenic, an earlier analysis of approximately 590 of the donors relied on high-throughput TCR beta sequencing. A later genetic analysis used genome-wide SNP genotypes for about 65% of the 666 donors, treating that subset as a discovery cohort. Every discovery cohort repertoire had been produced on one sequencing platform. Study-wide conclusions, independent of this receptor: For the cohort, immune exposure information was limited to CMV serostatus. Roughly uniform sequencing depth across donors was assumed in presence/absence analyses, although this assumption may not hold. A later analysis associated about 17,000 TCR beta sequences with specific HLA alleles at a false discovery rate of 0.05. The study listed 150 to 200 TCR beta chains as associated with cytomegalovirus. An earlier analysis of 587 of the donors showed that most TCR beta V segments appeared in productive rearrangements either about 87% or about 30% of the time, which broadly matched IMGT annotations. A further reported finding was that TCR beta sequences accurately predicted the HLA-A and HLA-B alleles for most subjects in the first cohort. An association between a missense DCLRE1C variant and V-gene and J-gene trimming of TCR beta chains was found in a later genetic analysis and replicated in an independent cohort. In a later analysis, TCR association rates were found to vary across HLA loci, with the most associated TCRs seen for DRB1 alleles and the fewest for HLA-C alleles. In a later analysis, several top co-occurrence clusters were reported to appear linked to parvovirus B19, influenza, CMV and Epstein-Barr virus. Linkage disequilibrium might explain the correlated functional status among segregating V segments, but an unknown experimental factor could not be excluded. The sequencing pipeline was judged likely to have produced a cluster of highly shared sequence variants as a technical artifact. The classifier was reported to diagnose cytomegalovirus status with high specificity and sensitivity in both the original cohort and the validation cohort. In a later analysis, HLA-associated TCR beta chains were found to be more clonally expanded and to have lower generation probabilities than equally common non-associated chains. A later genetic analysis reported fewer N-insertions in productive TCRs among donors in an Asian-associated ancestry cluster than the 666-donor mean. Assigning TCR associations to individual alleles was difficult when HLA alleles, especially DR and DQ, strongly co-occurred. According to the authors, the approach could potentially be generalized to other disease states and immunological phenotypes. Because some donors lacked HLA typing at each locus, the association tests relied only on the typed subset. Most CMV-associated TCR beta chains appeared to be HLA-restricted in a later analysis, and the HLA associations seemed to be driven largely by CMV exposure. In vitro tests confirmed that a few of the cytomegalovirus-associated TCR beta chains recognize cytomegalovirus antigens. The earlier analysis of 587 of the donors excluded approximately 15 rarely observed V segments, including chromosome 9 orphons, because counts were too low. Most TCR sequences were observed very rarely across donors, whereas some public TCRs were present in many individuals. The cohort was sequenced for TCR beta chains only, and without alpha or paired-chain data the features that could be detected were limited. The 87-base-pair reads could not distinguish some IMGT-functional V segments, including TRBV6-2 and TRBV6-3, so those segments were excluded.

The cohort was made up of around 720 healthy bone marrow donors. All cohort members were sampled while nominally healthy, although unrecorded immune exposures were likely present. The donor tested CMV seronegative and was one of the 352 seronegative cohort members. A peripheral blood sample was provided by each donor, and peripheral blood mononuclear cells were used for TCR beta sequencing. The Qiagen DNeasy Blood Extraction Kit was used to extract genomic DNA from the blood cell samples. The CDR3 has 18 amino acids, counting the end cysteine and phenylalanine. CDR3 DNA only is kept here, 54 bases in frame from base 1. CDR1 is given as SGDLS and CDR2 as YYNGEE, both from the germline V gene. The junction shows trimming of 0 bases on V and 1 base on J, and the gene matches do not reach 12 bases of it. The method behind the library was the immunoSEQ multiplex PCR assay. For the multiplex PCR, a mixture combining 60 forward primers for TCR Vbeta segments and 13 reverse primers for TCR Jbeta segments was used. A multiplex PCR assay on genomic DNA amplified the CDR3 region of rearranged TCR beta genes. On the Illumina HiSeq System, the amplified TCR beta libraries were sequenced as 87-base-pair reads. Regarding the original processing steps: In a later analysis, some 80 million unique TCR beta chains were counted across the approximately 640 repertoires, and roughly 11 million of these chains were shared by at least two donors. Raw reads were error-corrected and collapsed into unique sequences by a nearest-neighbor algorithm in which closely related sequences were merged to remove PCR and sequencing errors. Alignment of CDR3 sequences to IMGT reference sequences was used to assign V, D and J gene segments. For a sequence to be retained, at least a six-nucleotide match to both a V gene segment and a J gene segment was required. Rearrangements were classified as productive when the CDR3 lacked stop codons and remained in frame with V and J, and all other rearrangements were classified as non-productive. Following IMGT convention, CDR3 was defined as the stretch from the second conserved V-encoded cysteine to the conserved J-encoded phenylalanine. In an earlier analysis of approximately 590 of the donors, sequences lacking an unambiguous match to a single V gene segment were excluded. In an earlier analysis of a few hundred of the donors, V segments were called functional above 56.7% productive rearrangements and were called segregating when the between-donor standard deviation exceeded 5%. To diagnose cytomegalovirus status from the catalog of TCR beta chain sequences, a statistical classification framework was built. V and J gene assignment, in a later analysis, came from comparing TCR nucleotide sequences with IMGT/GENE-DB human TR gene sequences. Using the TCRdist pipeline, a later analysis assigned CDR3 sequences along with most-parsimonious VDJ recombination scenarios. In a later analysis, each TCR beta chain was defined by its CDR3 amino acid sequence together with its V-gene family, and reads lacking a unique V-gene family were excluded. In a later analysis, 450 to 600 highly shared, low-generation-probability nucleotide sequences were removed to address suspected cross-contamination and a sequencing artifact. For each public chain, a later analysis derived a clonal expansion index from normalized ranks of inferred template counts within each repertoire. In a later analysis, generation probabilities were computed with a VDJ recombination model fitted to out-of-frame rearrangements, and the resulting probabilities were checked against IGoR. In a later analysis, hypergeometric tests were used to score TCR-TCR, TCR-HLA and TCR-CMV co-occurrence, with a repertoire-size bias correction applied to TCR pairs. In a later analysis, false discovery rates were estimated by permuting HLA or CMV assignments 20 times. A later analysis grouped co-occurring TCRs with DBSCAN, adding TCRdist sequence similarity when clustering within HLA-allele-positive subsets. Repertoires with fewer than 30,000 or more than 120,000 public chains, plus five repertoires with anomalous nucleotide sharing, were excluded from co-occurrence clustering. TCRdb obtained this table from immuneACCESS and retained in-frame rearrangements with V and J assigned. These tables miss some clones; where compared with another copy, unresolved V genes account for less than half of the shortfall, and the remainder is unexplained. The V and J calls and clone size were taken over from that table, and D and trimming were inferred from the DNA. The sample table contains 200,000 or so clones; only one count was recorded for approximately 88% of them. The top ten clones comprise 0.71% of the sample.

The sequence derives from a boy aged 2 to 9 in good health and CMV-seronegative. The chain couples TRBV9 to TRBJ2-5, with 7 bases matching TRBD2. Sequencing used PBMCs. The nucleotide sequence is TGTGCCAGCAGCGTAGCCCCCTCACCTTCTAGCGGCCAAGAGACCCAGTACTTC. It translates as CASSVAPSPSSGQETQYF.